This entry concerns a single T cell receptor (beta chain). This sample is part of a study of PD-L1 blockade in urothelial cancer. V lost 4 bases, J lost 0 bases, and 16 bases lay in between. The germline CDR1 and CDR2 sequences are SGHRS and YFSETQ. The CDR3 totals 16 residues. Assay: immunoSEQ multiplex PCR; the TCRdb copy retains only in-frame clones and omits some. The repertoire includes about 25,000 clones, roughly 84% of them detected once, and 9.6% sits in the top ten. The TCR sequence derives from a man between 65 and 80 years old with urothelial cancer. V usage is TRBV5-1 and J usage is TRBJ2-5; tentatively, D is TRBD1 (6 bases). This material consisted of PBMCs, taken around atezolizumab (anti-PD-L1) treatment. The CDR3 DNA is TGCGCCAGCAGCCCCAGGACAGAAATAAACCAAGAGACCCAGTACTTC. Its translation is CASSPRTEINQETQYF.